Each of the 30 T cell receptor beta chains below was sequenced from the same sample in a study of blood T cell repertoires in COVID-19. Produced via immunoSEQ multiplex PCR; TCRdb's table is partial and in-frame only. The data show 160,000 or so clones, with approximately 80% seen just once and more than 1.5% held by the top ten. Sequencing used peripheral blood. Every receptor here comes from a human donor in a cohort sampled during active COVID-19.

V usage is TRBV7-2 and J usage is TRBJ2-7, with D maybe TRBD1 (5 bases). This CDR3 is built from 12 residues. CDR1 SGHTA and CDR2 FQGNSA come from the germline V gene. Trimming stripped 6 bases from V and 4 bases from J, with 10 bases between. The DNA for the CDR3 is TGTGCCAGCAGAAAGACAGAATACGAGCAGTACTTC. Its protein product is CASRKTEYEQYF.

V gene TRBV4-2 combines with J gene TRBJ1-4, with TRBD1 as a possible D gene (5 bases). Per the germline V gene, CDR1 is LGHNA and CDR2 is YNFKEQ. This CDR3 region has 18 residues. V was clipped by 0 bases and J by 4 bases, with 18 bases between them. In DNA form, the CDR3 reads TGTGCCAGCAGCCAAGATCGGGCAGGGCGGGGGGTTAATGAAAAACTGTTTTTT. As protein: CASSQDRAGRGVNEKLFF.

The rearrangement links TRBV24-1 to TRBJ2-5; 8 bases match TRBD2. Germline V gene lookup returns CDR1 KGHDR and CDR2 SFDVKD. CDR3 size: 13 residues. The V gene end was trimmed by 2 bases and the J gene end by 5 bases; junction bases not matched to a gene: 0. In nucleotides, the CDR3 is TGTGCCACCAGTGATTCGGGAGGGGAGACCCAGTACTTC. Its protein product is CATSDSGGETQYF.

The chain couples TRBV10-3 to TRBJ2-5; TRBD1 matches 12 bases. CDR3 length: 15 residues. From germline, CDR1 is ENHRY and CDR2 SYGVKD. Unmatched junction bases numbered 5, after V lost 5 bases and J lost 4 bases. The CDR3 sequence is CAISPGTGGVETQYF. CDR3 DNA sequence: TGTGCCATCAGTCCCGGGACAGGGGGCGTAGAGACCCAGTACTTC.

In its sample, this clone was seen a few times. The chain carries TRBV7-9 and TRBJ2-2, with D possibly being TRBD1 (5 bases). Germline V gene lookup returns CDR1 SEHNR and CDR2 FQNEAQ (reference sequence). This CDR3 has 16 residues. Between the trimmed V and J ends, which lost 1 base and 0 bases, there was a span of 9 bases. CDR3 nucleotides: TGTGCCAGCAGCTTAGTGACAGCCGCGAACACCGGGGAGCTGTTTTTT. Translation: CASSLVTAANTGELFF. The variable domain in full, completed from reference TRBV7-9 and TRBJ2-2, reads DTGVSQNPRHKITKRGQNVTFRCDPISEHNRLYWYRQTLGQGPEFLTYFQNEAQLEKSRLLSDRFSAERPKGSFSTLEIQRTEQGDSAMYLCASSLVTAANTGELFFGEGSRLTVL.

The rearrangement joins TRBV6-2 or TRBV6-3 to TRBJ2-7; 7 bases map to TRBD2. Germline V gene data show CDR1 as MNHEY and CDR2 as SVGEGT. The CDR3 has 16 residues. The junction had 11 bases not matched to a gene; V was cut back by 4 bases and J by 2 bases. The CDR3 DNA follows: TGTGCCAGCAGTTCCCACCAGGCGGGGGTGGCCTACGAGCAGTACTTC. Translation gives CASSSHQAGVAYEQYF.

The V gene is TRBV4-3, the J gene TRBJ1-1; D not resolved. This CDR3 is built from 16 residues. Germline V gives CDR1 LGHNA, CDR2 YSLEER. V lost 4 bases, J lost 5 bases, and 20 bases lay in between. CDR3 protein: CASSPNQRGSGTEAFF. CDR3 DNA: TGCGCCAGCAGCCCCAACCAGAGAGGCTCGGGGACTGAAGCTTTCTTT.

The CDR3 bases are TGTGCCAGCTCACTTACACGTCTCCCGGGGAATGAGCAGTTCTTC. It translates to CASSLTRLPGNEQFF. The chain has TRBV18 and TRBJ2-1, with a tentative D call TRBD2 (5 bases). The ends were cut back, 4 bases at V and 7 bases at J, with 17 bases in the middle. CDR1 is KGHSH, CDR2 LQKENI, per germline. The CDR3 runs to 15 residues.

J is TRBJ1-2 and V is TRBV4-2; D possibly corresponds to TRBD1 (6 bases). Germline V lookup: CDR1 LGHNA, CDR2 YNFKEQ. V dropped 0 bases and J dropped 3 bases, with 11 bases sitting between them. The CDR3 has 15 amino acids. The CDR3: CASSQESTGYYGYTF. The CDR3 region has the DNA TGTGCCAGCAGCCAAGAAAGTACAGGGTACTATGGCTACACCTTC.

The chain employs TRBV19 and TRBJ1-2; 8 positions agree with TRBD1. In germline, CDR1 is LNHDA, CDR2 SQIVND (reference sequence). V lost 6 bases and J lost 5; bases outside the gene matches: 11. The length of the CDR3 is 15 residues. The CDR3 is CASSHGGQGEYGYTF. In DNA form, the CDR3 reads TGTGCCAGTAGCCACGGCGGACAGGGAGAATATGGCTACACCTTC.

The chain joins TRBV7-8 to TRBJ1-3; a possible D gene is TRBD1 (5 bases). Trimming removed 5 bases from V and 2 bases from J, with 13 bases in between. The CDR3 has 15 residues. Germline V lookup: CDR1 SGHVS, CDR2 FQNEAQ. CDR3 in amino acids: CASSTIQAAGNTIYF. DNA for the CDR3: TGTGCCAGCAGCACCATACAGGCTGCTGGAAACACCATATATTTT.

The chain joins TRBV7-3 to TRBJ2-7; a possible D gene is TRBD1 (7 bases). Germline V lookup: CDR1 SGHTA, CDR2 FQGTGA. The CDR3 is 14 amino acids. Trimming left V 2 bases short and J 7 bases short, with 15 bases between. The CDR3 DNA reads TGTGCCAGCAGCTTATCGGGAGACAGGGTGGAGCAGTACTTC. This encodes CASSLSGDRVEQYF.

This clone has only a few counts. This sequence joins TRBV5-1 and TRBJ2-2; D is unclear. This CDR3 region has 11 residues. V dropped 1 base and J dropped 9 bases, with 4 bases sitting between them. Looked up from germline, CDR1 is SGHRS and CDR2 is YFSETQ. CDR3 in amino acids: CASSLNRELFF. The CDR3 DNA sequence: TGCGCCAGCAGCTTGAACAGGGAGCTGTTTTTT.

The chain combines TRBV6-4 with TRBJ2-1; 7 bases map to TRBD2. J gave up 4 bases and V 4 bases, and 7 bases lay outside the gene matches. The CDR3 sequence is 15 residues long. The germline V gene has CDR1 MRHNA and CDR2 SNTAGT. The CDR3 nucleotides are TGTGCCAGCAGTGTCGTCCCGGGGGGTTACAATGAGCAGTTCTTC. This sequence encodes CASSVVPGGYNEQFF.

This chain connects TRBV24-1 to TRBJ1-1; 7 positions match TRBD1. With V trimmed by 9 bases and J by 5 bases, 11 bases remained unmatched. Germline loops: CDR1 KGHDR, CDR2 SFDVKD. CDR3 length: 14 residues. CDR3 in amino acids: CATSRTGLPTEAFF. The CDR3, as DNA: TGTGCCACCTCTCGGACAGGACTACCAACTGAAGCTTTCTTT.

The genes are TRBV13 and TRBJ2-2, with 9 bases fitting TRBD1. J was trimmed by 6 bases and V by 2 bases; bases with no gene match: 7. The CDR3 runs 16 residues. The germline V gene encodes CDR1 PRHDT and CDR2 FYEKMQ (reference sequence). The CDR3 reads CASSLRTGGASGELFF. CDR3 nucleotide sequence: TGTGCCAGCAGCTTAAGAACAGGGGGCGCGTCCGGGGAGCTGTTTTTT.

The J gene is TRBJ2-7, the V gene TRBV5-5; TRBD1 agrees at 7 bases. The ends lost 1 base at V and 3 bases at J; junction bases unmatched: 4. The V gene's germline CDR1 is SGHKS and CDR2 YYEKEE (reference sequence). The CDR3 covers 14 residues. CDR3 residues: CASSLQNRGYEQYF. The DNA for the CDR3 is TGTGCCAGCAGCTTGCAGAACAGGGGCTACGAGCAGTACTTC. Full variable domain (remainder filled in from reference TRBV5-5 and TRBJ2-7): DAGVTQSPTHLIKTRGQQVTLRCSPISGHKSVSWYQQVLGQGPQFIFQYYEKEERGRGNFPDRFSARQFPNYSSELNVNALLLGDSALYLCASSLQNRGYEQYFGPGTRLTVT.

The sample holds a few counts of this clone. The CDR3 bases are TGTGCCAGCACCCAGGACACTGGCAATCAGCCCCAGCATTTT. The encoded protein is CASTQDTGNQPQHF. This sequence joins TRBV28 and TRBJ1-5; tentative D call: TRBD1 (5 bases). CDR1 and CDR2 (germline): MDHEN, SYDVKM. The CDR3 spans 14 residues. V was cut by 7 bases and J by 2 bases, with 12 bases left in between.

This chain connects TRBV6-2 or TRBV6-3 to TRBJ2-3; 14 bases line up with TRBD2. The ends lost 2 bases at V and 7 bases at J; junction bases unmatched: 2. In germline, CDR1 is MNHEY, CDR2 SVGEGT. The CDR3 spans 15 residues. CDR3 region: CASSYGLAGGNTQYF. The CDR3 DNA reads TGTGCCAGCAGTTACGGACTAGCGGGGGGTAATACGCAGTATTTT.

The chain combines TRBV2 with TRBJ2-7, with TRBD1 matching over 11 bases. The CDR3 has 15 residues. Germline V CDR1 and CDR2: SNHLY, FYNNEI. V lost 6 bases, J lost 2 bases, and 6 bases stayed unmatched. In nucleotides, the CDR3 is TGTGCCAGCAGAGGGGACAGGGGGGGGACCTACGAGCAGTACTTC. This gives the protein CASRGDRGGTYEQYF.

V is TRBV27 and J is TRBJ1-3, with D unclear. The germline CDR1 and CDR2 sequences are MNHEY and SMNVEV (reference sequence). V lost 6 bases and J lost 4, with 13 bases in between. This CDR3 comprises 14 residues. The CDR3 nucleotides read TGTGCCAGCAGGGCCCCCGGGTTGGGAAACACCATATATTTT. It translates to CASRAPGLGNTIYF.

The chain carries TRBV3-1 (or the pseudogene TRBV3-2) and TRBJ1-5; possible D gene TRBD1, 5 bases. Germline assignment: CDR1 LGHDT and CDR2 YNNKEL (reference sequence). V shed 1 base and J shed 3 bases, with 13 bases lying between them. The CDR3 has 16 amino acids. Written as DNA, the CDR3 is TGTGCCAGCAGCCAAGCGGGGGGACTGATCAATCAGCCCCAGCATTTT. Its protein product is CASSQAGGLINQPQHF.

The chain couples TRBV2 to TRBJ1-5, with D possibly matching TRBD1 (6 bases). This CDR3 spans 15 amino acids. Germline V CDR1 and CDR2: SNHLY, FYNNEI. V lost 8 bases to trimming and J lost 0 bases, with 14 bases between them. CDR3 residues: CASRRQENSNQPQHF. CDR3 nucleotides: TGTGCCAGCCGCCGACAGGAGAATAGCAATCAGCCCCAGCATTTT.

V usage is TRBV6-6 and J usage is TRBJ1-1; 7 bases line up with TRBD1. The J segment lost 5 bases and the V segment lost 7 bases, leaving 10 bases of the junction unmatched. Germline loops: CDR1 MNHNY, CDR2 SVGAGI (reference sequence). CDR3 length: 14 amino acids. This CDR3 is CASTKTRGLTEAFF. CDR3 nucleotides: TGTGCCAGCACCAAAACTAGGGGGCTGACTGAAGCTTTCTTT.

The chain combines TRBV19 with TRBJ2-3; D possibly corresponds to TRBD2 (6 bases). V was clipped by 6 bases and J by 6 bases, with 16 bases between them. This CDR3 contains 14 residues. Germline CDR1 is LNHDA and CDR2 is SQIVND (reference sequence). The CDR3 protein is CASSPIGRGDTQYF. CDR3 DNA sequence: TGTGCCAGTAGCCCTATCGGACGGGGGGATACGCAGTATTTT. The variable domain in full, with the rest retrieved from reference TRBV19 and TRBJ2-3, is DGGITQSPKYLFRKEGQNVTLSCEQNLNHDAMYWYRQDPGQGLRLIYYSQIVNDFQKGDIAEGYSVSREKKESFPLTVTSAQKNPTAFYLCASSPIGRGDTQYFGPGTRLTVL.

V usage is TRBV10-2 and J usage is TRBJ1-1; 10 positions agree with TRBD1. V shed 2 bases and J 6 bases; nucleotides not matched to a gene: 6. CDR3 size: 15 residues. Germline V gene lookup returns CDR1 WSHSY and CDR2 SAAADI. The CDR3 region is CASSEQTGGFAEAFF. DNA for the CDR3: TGCGCCAGCAGTGAGCAGACAGGGGGCTTCGCTGAAGCTTTCTTT.

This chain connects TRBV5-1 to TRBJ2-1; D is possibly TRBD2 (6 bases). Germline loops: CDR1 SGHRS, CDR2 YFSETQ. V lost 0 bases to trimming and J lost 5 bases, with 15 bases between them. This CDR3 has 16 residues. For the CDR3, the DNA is TGCGCCAGCAGCTTGGTAACGGGAGATCGGAACAATGAGCAGTTCTTC. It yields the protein CASSLVTGDRNNEQFF.

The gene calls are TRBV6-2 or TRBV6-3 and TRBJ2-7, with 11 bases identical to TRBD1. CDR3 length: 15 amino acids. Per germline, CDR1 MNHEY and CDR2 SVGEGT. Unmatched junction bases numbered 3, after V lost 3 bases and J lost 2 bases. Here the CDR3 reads CASSYVDRGPYEQYF. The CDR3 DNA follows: TGTGCCAGCAGTTATGTGGACAGGGGGCCCTACGAGCAGTACTTC.

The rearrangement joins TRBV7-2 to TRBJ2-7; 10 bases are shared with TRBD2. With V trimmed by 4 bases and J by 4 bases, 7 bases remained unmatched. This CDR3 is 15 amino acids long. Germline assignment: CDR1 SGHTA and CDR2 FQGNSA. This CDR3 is CASSYRTSGPYEQYF. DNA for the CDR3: TGTGCCAGCAGCTACCGGACTAGCGGTCCTTACGAGCAGTACTTC.

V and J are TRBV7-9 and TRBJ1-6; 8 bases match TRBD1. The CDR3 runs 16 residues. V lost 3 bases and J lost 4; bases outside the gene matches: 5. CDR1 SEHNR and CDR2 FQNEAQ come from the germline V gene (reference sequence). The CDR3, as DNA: TGTGCCAGCAGCTTCGGACAGGGCCATTATAATTCACCCCTCCACTTT. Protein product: CASSFGQGHYNSPLHF.